These T cell receptor beta chains were read from a single sample in a study of T cells in localized non-small cell lung cancer. Assay: immunoSEQ multiplex PCR; the TCRdb copy retains only in-frame clones and omits some. Of some 24,000 clones listed, roughly 90% were seen once; the top ten hold approximately 16%. The sequences come from peripheral blood, collected before any cancer treatment. These receptors all stem from a man aged 40 to 75 with stage III squamous cell lung carcinoma. Both conserved end residues are part of each CDR3.

cdr3_length: 16
v_call: TRBV5-1
cdr3_aa: CASSLVQGGTTDTQYF

cdr3_length: 13
v_call: TRBV30
cdr3_aa: CAWSGQGNQPQHF

cdr3_length: 15
v_call: TRBV2
cdr3_aa: CASSEGASGYNEQFF

cdr3_length: 12
v_call: TRBV7-9
cdr3_aa: CASSPQATEAFF

cdr3_length: 16
v_call: TRBV11-2
cdr3_aa: CASSLSTGGYFQPQHF

cdr3_length: 15
v_call: TRBV7-9
cdr3_aa: CASSKPGTGINEQFF

cdr3_length: 12
v_call: TRBV5-1
cdr3_aa: CASSRTADEAFF

cdr3_length: 16
v_call: TRBV2
cdr3_aa: CASSEASVAGGNEQFF

cdr3_length: 14
v_call: TRBV7-9
cdr3_aa: CASSLQGRGTEAFF

cdr3_length: 13
v_call: TRBV5-1
cdr3_aa: CASSLDRPNEQFF